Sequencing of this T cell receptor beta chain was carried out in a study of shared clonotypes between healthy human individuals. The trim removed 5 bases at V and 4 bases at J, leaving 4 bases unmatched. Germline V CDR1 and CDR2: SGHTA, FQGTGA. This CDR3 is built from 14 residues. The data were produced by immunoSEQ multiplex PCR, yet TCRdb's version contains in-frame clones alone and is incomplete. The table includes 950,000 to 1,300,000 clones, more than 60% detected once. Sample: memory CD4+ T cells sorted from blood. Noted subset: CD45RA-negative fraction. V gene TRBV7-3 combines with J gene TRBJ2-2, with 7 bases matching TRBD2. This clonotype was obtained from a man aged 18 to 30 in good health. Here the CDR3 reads CASSRGGGTGELFF. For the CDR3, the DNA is TGTGCCAGCAGCCGGGGCGGGGGCACCGGGGAGCTGTTTTTT.